These 13 T cell receptor beta chains share one sample of origin, sequenced in a study of blood T cells in healthy people across ages. Using a J-beta primer mix together with a sample-barcoded 5' primer, a second PCR was run for about 7 to 12 cycles. One entry per CDR3 protein, called by TCRdb with MiXCR from the 5' RACE reads. The sample includes approximately 780,000 distinct CDR3 sequences, roughly 24% seen only once; the top ten take 3%. This same sample was also part of a study on T cells of mothers and their children.

The specimen sequenced was blood. The receptor set was obtained from a boy younger than 18 in good health.

The sample holds many counts of this clonotype. V is TRBV9 and J is TRBJ2-1; TRBD1 matches at 7 bases. The CDR3 has 15 amino acids. Germline V lookup: CDR1 SGDLS, CDR2 YYNGEE. V dropped 1 base and J dropped 4; count of bases not matched to a gene: 5. This chain's CDR3 is CASSVRDRAYNEQFF. In DNA form, the CDR3 reads TGTGCCAGCAGCGTAAGGGACAGAGCTTACAATGAGCAGTTCTTC.

This clonotype was observed a handful of times. The chain links TRBV6-4 to TRBJ2-4; D is possibly TRBD2 (5 bases). In germline, CDR1 is MRHNA, CDR2 SNTAGT. This CDR3 contains 14 residues. The V end lost 3 bases, the J end lost 6 bases, and 12 bases lay between the germline ends. The CDR3 sequence: CASSDNPGRNIQYF. CDR3 in DNA: TGTGCCAGCAGTGATAACCCGGGGAGAAACATTCAGTACTTC.

This clonotype came up a few times. The chain employs TRBV10-3 and TRBJ1-5, with D tentatively TRBD1 (6 bases). This CDR3 region has 13 residues. V was pared by 6 bases and J by 5 bases, with 11 bases between. From germline, CDR1 is ENHRY and CDR2 SYGVKD. In DNA form, the CDR3 reads TGTGCCATCAGGCCGGGACAAGATCAGCCCCAGCATTTT. Protein sequence: CAIRPGQDQPQHF.

CDR3 DNA: TGCGCCAGCAGCCAAGAATTGCCTCAGCCCCAGCATTTT. Its protein is CASSQELPQPQHF. This chain uses TRBV4-1 with TRBJ1-5, with unresolved D. The ends were cut back, 0 bases at V and 6 bases at J, with 6 bases in the middle. Looked up from germline, CDR1 is MGHRA and CDR2 is YSYEKL. This CDR3 is built from 13 residues.

This clonotype was seen only once. The chain recombines TRBV6-5 with TRBJ2-1, with D possibly called TRBD1 or TRBD2 (5 bases each). The DNA matches TRBJ2-7 better at its end, which makes the J call doubtful. CDR1 is MNHEY and CDR2 is SVGAGI in the germline V gene. CDR3 length: 15 amino acids. The CDR3 reads CASSKNRDGPYEQYF. The CDR3 DNA sequence: TGTGCCAGCAGTAAAAACCGGGACGGACCTTACGAGCAGTACTTC.

Only a few counts were recorded for this clonotype. The CDR3: CASSFLKNTIYF. CDR3 nucleotide sequence: TGTGCCAGCAGTTTCTTAAAAAACACCATATATTTT. The chain combines TRBV12-3 or TRBV12-4 with TRBJ1-3, with D unresolved. V lost 3 bases, J lost 6 bases, and 6 bases lay in between. CDR3 length equals 12 residues.

The genes are TRBV29-1 and TRBJ2-3; no clear D gene. The V gene's germline CDR1 is SQVTM and CDR2 ANQGSEA. Trimming took 1 base from V and 3 from J, leaving 5 bases between them. This CDR3 spans 12 amino acids. DNA of the CDR3: TGCAGCGTTGAAGGGCAGACAGATACGCAGTATTTT. The encoded protein is CSVEGQTDTQYF.

The table lists this clonotype with a few counts. V and J are TRBV7-9 and TRBJ1-2, with 9 bases that match TRBD1. With 3 bases clipped from V and 7 bases from J, the junction kept 12 bases outside the gene matches. The CDR3 spans 16 residues. CDR1 is SEHNR, CDR2 FQNEAQ, per germline (reference sequence). The CDR3 nucleotides read TGTGCCAGCAGCTTCCCAACAGGGGGCGCGGCGGGTGGCTACACCTTC. This sequence encodes CASSFPTGGAAGGYTF.

This chain connects TRBV7-2 to TRBJ2-1, with D possibly being TRBD2 (6 bases). The V end lost 4 bases, the J end lost 6 bases, and 13 bases lay between the germline ends. The CDR3 sequence is 14 residues long. CDR1 is SGHTA and CDR2 is FQGNSA in the germline V gene. CDR3 sequence (DNA): TGTGCCAGCAGCTCCGCTGGGACTTCCAATGAGCAGTTCTTC. This encodes CASSSAGTSNEQFF.

This rearrangement joins TRBV11-2 to TRBJ2-7, with a tentative D call TRBD1 (7 bases). Germline values: CDR1 SGHAT, CDR2 FQNNGV. The CDR3 runs 13 residues. Trimming took 8 bases from V and 4 from J, leaving 15 bases between them. The CDR3 bases are TGTGCCAGCCGCGGGACAGACGATTACGAGCAGTACTTC. This translates into CASRGTDDYEQYF.

This clonotype was seen repeatedly, ten times or more. The rearrangement links TRBV12-3 or TRBV12-4 to TRBJ2-2; the D is unclear. The CDR3 runs to 12 residues. The ends were cut back, 5 bases at V and 1 base at J, with 2 bases in the middle. The CDR3 region is CASSQNTGELFF. In DNA form, the CDR3 reads TGTGCCAGCAGTCAGAACACCGGGGAGCTGTTTTTT.

The chain uses TRBV27 and TRBJ1-2; tentatively, D is TRBD1 (6 bases). The V end was cut by 2 bases, the J end by 3 bases, with 10 bases between. CDR3 length: 14 residues. The germline V gene encodes CDR1 MNHEY and CDR2 SMNVEV (reference sequence). The CDR3 protein is CASSLGGLDYGYTF. CDR3 bases: TGTGCCAGCAGTTTAGGGGGGCTGGACTATGGCTACACCTTC.

The chain uses TRBV5-1 and TRBJ1-5, with D hard to call. The CDR3 spans 14 residues. Germline V gene data show CDR1 as SGHRS and CDR2 as YFSETQ. The ends were cut back, 4 bases at V and 7 bases at J, with 15 bases in the middle. CDR3 loop: CASSLGSEGQPQHF. In DNA form, the CDR3 reads TGCGCCAGCAGCCTGGGGAGTGAAGGGCAGCCCCAGCATTTT.